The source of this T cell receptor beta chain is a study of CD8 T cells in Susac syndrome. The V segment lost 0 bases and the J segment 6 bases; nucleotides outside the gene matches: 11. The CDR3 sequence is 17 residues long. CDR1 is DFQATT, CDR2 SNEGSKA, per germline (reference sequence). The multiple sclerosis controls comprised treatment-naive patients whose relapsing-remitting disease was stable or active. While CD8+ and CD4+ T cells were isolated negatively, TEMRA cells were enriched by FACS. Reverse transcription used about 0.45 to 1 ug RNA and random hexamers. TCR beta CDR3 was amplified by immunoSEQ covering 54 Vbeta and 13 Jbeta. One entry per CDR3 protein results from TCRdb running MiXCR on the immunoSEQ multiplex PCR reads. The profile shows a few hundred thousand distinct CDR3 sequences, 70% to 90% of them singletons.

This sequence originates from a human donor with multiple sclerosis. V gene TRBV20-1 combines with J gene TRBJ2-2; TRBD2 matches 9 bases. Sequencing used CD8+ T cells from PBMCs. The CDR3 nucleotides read TGCAGTGCTAGAGATGCGGGGACTAGCTTCTACTCCGGGGAGCTGTTTTTT. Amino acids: CSARDAGTSFYSGELFF.